This T cell receptor beta chain was sequenced during a study of T cell repertoires in cytomegalovirus infection. About the research overall: Public TCR beta signature analysis indicated the presence of both CMV infection and matching HLA type.

In the case of this clonotype: Its target is not known.

One entry per CDR3 protein results from TCRdb running MiXCR on the reads. The sample carries about 160,000 distinct CDR3 sequences, less than 25% recorded once. The CDR3 runs to 15 residues. Per the germline V gene, CDR1 is SGHDN and CDR2 is FVKESK. Trimming cost V 0 bases and J 9 bases, with 17 bases left between them. The sequencing here drew on CD8+ T cells from cultured PBMCs, taken from culture after CMV antigen stimulation. J is TRBJ1-1 and V is TRBV14, with D tentatively TRBD1 (5 bases). This receptor was taken from a human donor in good health (CMV status not recorded). Some clones in this sample may be carry-over from other donors' samples. The CDR3 DNA reads as TGTGCCAGCAGCCAAGATTCGTTAGGGGCAGGGAAAGCTTTCTTT. Translation gives CASSQDSLGAGKAFF.